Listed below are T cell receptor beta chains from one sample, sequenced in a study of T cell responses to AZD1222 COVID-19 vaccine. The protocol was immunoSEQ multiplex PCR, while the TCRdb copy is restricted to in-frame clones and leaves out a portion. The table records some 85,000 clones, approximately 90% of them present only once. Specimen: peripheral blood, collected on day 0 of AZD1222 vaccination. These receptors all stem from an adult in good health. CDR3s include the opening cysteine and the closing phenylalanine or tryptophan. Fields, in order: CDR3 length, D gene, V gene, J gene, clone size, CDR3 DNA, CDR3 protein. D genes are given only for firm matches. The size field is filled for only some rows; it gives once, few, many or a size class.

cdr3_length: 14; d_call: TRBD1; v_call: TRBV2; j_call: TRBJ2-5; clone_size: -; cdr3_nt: TGTGCCAGCAAAAGCGGACAGGGGGAAGAGACCCAGTACTTC; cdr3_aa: CASKSGQGEETQYF
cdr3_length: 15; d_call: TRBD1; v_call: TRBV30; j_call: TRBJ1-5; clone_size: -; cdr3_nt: TGTGCCTGGGGACAGGGGGCAGGAAGCAATCAGCCCCAGCATTTT; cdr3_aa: CAWGQGAGSNQPQHF
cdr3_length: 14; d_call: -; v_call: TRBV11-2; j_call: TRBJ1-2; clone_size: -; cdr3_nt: TGTGCCAGCAGCTTAGGGTCCAAGGTCTATGGCTACACCTTC; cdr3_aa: CASSLGSKVYGYTF
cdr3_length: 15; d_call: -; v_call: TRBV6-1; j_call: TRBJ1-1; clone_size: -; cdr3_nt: TGTGCCAGCAGTGATCGAACCAACAAGTTCACTGAAGCTTTCTTT; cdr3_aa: CASSDRTNKFTEAFF
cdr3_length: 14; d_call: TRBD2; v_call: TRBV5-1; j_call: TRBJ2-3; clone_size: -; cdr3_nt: TGCGCCAGCAGAAGTCTAGCGGCCACAGATACGCAGTATTTT; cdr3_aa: CASRSLAATDTQYF
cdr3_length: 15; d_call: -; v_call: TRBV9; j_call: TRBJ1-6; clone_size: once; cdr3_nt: TGTGCCAGCAGCGTGGGGGGCGGGGATAATTCACCCCTCCACTTT; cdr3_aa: CASSVGGGDNSPLHF
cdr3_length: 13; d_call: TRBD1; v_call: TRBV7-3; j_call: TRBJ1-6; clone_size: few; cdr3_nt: TGTGCCAGCAGCCAGGACAGGGATTCACCCCTCCACTTT; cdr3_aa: CASSQDRDSPLHF
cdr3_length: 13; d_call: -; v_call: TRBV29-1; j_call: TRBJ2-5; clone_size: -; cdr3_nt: TGCAGCGTTGGGCAGGTCGCGAGTGAGACCCAGTACTTC; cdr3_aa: CSVGQVASETQYF
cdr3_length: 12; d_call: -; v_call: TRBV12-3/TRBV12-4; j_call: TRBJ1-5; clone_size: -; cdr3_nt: TGTGCCAGCAGCCAAAGCAATCAGCCCCAGCATTTT; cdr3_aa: CASSQSNQPQHF
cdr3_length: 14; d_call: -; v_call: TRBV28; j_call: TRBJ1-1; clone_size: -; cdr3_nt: TGTGCCAGCAGTGGGGGAGGCCGGGGTACTGAAGCTTTCTTT; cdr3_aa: CASSGGGRGTEAFF
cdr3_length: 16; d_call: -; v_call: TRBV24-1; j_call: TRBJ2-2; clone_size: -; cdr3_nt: TGTGCCACCAGTGCGGCGGAACCTCCGAACACCGGGGAGCTGTTTTTT; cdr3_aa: CATSAAEPPNTGELFF